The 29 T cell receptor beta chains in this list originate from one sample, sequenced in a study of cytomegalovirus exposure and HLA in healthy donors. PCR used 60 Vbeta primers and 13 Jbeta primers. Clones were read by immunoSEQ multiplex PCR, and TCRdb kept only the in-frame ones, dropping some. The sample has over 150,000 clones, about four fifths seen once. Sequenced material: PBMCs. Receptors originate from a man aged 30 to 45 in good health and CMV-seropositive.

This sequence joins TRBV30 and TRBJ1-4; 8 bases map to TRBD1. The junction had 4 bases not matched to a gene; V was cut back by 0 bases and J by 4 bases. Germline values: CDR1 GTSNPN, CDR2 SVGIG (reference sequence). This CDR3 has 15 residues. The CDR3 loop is CAWSVGQGGNEKLFF. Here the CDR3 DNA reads TGTGCCTGGAGTGTCGGACAGGGAGGTAATGAAAAACTGTTTTTT.

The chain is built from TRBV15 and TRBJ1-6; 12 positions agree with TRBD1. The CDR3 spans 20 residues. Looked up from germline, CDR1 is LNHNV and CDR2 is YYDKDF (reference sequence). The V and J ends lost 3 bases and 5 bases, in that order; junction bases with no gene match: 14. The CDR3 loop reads CATSSLLPGQGAGNNSPLHF. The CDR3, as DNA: TGTGCCACCAGCAGCCTCCTTCCGGGACAGGGGGCCGGTAATAATTCACCCCTCCACTTT.

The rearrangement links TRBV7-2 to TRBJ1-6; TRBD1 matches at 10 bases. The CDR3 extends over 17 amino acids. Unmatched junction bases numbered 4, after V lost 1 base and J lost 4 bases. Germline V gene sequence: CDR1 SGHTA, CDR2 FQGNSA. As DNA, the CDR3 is TGTGCCAGCAGCTTAGTTGGGACAGGGGCGTATAATTCACCCCTCCACTTT. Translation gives CASSLVGTGAYNSPLHF.

The CDR3 DNA reads TGTGCCTCATACCCGAACGGGAAAGCCTACGAGCAGTACTTC. It codes for CASYPNGKAYEQYF. This chain joins TRBV25-1 and TRBJ2-5; D is perhaps TRBD2 (5 bases). The DNA end lines up better with TRBJ2-7; the J call may be wrong. This CDR3 is built from 14 residues. Germline assignment: CDR1 MGHDK and CDR2 SYGVNS.

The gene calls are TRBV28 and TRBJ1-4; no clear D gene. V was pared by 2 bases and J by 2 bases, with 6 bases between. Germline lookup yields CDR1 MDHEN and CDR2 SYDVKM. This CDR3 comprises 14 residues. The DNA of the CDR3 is TGTGCCAGCAGTTTAACAGTTACTAATGAAAAACTGTTTTTT. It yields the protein CASSLTVTNEKLFF. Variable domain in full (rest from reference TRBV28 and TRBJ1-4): DVKVTQSSRYLVKRTGEKVFLECVQDMDHENMFWYRQDPGLGLRLIYFSYDVKMKEKGDIPEGYSVSREKKERFSLILESASTNQTSMYLCASSLTVTNEKLFFGSGTQLSVL.

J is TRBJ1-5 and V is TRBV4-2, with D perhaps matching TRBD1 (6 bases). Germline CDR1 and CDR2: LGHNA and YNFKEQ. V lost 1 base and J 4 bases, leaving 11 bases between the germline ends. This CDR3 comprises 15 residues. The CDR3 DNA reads TGTGCCAGCAGCCAAGGTTTGGGACAAAATCAGCCCCAGCATTTT. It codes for CASSQGLGQNQPQHF.

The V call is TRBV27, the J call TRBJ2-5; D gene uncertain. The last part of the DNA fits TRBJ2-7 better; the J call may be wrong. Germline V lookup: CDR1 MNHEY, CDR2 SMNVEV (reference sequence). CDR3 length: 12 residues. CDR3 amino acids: CASILRSYEQYF. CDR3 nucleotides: TGTGCCAGCATCCTTCGCTCCTACGAGCAGTACTTC.

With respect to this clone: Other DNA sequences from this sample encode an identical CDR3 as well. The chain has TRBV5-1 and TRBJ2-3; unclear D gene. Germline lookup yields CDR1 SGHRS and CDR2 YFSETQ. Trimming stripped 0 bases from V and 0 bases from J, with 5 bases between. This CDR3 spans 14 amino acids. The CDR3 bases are TGCGCCAGCAGCTTGGACAGCAGCACAGATACGCAGTATTTT. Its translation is CASSLDSSTDTQYF.

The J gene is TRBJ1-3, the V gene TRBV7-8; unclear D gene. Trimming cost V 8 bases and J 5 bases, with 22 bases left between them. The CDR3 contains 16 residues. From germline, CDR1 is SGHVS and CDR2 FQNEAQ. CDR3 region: CASGPLPPPTRNTIYF. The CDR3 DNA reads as TGTGCCAGCGGGCCTTTACCGCCGCCAACCCGAAACACCATATATTTT. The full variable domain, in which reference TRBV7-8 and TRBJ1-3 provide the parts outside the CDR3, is GAGVSQSPRYKVAKRGQDVALRCDPISGHVSLFWYQQALGQGPEFLTYFQNEAQLDKSGLPSDRFFAERPEGSVSTLKIQRTQQEDSAVYLCASGPLPPPTRNTIYFGEGSWLTVV.

The CDR3: CASSATGTGDEKLFF. In DNA form, the CDR3 reads TGTGCCAGCAGCGCTACCGGGACAGGGGATGAAAAACTGTTTTTT. This chain links TRBV9 with TRBJ1-4; 10 bases map to TRBD1. CDR1 and CDR2 (germline): SGDLS, YYNGEE. This CDR3 spans 15 amino acids. The ends lost 3 bases at V and 6 bases at J; junction bases unmatched: 5.

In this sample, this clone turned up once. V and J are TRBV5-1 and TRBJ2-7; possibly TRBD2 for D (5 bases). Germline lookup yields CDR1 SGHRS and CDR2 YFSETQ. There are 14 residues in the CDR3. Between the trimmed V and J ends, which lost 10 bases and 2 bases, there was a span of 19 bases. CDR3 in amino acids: CASRAPRPPYEQYF. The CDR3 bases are TGCGCCTCGCGGGCGCCCCGACCCCCCTACGAGCAGTACTTC.

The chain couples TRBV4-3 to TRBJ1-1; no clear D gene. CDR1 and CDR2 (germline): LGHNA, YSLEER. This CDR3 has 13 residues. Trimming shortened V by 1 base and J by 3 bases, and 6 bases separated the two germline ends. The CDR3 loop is CASSQGEDTEAFF. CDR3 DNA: TGCGCCAGCAGCCAAGGGGAGGACACTGAAGCTTTCTTT.

The CDR3 loop reads CASSQDWRGGYNEQFF. The CDR3 DNA reads TGTGCCAGCAGCCAAGATTGGAGGGGCGGGTACAATGAGCAGTTCTTC. This rearrangement joins TRBV14 to TRBJ2-1; possibly TRBD2 for D (6 bases). Germline loops: CDR1 SGHDN, CDR2 FVKESK. The CDR3 sequence is 16 residues long. Trimming removed 0 bases at V and 4 bases at J, with 13 bases between.

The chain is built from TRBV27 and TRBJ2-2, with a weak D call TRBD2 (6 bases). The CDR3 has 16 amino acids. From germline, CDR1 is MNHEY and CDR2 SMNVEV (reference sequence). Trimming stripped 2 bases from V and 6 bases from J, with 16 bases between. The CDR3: CASSLTLGTGAGELFF. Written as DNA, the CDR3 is TGTGCCAGCAGTTTAACTTTAGGAACGGGAGCCGGGGAGCTGTTTTTT.

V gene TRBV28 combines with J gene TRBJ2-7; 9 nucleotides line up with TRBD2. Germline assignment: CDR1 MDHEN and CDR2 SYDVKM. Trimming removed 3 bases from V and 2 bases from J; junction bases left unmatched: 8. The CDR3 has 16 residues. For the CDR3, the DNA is TGTGCCAGCAGTTTGTGGCTAGCGGGGCTACCCTACGAGCAGTACTTC. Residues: CASSLWLAGLPYEQYF.

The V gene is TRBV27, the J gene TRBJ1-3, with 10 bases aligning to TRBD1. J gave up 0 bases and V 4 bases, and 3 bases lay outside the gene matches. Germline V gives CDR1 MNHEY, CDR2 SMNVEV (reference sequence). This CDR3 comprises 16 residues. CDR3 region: CASSSGTGASGNTIYF. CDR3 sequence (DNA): TGTGCCAGCAGTTCGGGGACAGGGGCCTCTGGAAACACCATATATTTT.

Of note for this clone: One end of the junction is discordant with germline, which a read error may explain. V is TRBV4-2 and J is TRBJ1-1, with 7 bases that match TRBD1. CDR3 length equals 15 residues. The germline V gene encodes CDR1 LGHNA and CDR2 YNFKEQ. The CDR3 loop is CASSHPQGENTEVFF. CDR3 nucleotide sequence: TGTGCCAGCAGCCACCCCCAGGGGGAGAACACTGAAGTTTTCTTT.

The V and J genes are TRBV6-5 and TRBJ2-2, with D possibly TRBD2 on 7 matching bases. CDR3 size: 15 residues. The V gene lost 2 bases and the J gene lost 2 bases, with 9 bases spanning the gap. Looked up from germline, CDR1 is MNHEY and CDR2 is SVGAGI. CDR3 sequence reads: CASSYGGGNTGELFF. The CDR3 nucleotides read TGTGCCAGCAGTTACGGCGGGGGCAACACCGGGGAGCTGTTTTTT.

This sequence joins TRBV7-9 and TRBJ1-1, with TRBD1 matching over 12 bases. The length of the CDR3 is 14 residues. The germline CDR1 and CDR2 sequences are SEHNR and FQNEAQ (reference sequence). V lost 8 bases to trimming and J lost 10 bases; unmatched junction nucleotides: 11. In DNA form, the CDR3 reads TGTGCCAGCCAACAAGGGACAGGGGGCTTAGGAGCTTTCTTT. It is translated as CASQQGTGGLGAFF.

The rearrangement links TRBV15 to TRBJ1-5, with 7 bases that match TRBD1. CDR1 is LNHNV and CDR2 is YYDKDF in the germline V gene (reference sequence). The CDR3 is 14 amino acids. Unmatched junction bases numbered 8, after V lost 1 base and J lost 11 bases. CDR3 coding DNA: TGTGCCACCAGCAGAGGGGGGGACAGCCAGGCCCAGCATTTT. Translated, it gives CATSRGGDSQAQHF.

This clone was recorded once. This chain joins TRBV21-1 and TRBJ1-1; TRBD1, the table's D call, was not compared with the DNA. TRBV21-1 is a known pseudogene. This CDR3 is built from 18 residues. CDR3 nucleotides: TGTGCCAGCAGCAAAGGGACCGGGACAGGGGGCGCGGGGACTGAAGCTTTCTTT. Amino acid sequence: CASSKGTGTGGAGTEAFF.

In DNA form, the CDR3 reads TGTGCCAGCAGCTTAGTGCCGGCTGGGGCCAACGTCCTGACTTTC. It specifies CASSLVPAGANVLTF. J is TRBJ2-6 and V is TRBV11-2; D not certain. CDR1 is SGHAT, CDR2 FQNNGV, per germline. The CDR3 has 15 amino acids. V was trimmed by 1 base and J by 2 bases, leaving 6 bases between them.

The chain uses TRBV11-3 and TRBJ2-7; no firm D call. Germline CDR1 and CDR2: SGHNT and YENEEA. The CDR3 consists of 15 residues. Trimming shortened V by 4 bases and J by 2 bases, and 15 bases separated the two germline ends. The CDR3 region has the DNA TGTGCCAGCAGCTCCCCGGGTGATAGGACCTACGAGCAGTACTTC. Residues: CASSSPGDRTYEQYF.

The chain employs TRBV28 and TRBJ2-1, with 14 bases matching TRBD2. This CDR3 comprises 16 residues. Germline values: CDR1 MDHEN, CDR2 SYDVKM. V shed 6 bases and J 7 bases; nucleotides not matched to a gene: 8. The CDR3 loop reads CASRVTGTSGSNEQFF. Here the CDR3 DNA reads TGTGCCAGCAGGGTCACCGGGACTAGCGGGAGTAATGAGCAGTTCTTC.

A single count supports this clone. CDR3: CAWSVRGGGGTGELFF. CDR3 in DNA: TGTGCCTGGAGTGTACGGGGGGGCGGTGGCACCGGGGAGCTGTTTTTT. The chain joins TRBV30 to TRBJ2-2; TRBD2 aligns across 8 bases. This CDR3 has 16 amino acids. The germline V gene has CDR1 GTSNPN and CDR2 SVGIG (reference sequence). J lost 4 bases, V lost 0 bases, and 7 bases had no gene match.

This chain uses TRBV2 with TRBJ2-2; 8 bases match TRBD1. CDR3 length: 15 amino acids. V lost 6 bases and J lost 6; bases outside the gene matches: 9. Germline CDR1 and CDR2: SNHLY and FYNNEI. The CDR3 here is CASRTTGGRAGELFF. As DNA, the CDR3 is TGTGCCAGCAGGACCACAGGGGGTAGAGCCGGGGAGCTGTTTTTT.

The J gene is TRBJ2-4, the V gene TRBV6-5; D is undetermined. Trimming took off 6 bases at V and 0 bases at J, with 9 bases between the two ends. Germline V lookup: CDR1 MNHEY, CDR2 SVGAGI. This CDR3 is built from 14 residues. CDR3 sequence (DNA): TGTGCCAGCAGCTCGACTGTAGCCAAAAACATTCAGTACTTC. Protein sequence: CASSSTVAKNIQYF.

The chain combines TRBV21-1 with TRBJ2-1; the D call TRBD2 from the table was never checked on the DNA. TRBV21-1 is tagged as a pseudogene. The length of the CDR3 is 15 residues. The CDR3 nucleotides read TGTGCCAGCAGCCTGACTAGCACTGAAAACAATGAGCAGTTCTTC. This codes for CASSLTSTENNEQFF.

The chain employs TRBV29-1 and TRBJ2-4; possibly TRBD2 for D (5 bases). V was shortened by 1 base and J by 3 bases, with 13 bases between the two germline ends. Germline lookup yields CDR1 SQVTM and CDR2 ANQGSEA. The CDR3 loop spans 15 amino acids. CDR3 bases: TGCAGCGTTGAAGCCGCGGGCCCGGACAAAAACATTCAGTACTTC. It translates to CSVEAAGPDKNIQYF.